This T cell receptor beta chain comes out of a study of cytomegalovirus exposure and HLA in healthy donors. Study results and limitations: The classifier reportedly diagnosed cytomegalovirus status with high specificity and sensitivity. Within an earlier analysis, most TCR beta V segments proved productive either about 90% or about 30% of the time.

Per the germline V gene, CDR1 is MDHEN and CDR2 is SYDVKM. Trimming at V came to 0 bases and at J to 7 bases, leaving 6 bases not matched to a gene. The CDR3 loop spans 16 amino acids. 60 Vbeta and 13 Jbeta primers were used in PCR. How the authors handled the data: A later analysis counted roughly 74 million unique TCR beta chains, roughly 11 million shared. Measured with immunoSEQ multiplex PCR; TCRdb has only the in-frame clones, and not every one. Clone size and V and J calls were adopted from that table, with D and trimming inferred from the DNA. The repertoire consists of about 120,000 clones, with approximately 80% occurring once and the leading ten covering 5.5% to 7%. About this clone: Its specificity is unknown.

The chain is built from TRBV28 and TRBJ1-6; 7 nucleotides line up with TRBD1. The sample consisted of PBMCs. The source is a man younger than 40 in good health and CMV-seropositive. DNA for the CDR3: TGTGCCAGCAGTTTATGGAGACAGGGCGGAAATTCACCCCTCCACTTT. Encoded protein: CASSLWRQGGNSPLHF.